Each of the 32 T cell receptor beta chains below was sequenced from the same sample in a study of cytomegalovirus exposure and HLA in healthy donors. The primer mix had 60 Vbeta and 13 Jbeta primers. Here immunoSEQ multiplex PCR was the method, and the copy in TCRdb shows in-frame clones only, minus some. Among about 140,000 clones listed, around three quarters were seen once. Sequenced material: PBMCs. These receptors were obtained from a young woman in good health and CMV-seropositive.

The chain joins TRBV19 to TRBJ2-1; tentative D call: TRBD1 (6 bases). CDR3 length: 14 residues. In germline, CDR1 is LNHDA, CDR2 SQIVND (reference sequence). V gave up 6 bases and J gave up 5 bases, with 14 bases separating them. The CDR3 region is CASRREQGNNEQFF. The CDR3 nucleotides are TGTGCCAGTAGAAGGGAACAGGGAAACAATGAGCAGTTCTTC.

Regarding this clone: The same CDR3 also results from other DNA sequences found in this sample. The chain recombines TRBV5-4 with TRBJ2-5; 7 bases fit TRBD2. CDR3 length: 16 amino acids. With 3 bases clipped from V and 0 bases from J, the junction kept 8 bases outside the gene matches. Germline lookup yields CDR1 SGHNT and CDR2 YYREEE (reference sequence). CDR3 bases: TGTGCCAGCAGCTGGGGCGGAGCGGGGAACCAAGAGACCCAGTACTTC. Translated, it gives CASSWGGAGNQETQYF. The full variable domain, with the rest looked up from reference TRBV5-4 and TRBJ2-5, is ETGVTQSPTHLIKTRGQQVTLRCSSQSGHNTVSWYQQALGQGPQFIFQYYREEENGRGNFPPRFSGLQFPNYSSELNVNALELDDSALYLCASSWGGAGNQETQYFGPGTRLLVL.

CDR3 in amino acids: CASSVGEAFF. As DNA, the CDR3 is TGTGCCAGCAGTGTCGGGGAAGCTTTCTTT. This chain uses TRBV2 with TRBJ1-1; D remains ambiguous. Deletions cut 4 bases from V and 8 bases from J, with 5 bases between. Germline CDR1 is SNHLY and CDR2 is FYNNEI. This CDR3 has 10 amino acids.

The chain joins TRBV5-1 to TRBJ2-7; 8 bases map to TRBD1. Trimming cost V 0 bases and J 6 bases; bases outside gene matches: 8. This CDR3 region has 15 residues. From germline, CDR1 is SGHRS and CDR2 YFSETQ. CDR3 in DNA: TGCGCCAGCAGCTTGGGCCAGGGGGCCGTCGCCGAGCAGTACTTC. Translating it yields CASSLGQGAVAEQYF.

The CDR3 is CASSPTGPSNQPQHF. The DNA for the CDR3 is TGCGCCAGCAGCCCGACAGGGCCCAGCAATCAGCCCCAGCATTTT. The chain employs TRBV5-1 and TRBJ1-5; 7 bases align to TRBD1. The V segment lost 4 bases and the J segment 1 base; nucleotides outside the gene matches: 5. The germline V gene encodes CDR1 SGHRS and CDR2 YFSETQ. CDR3 length: 15 amino acids.

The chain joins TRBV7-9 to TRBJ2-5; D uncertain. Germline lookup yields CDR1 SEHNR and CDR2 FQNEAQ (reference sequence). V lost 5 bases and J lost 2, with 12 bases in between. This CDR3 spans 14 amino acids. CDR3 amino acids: CASSIDLRQETQYF. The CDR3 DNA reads TGTGCCAGCAGCATTGACTTGCGACAAGAGACCCAGTACTTC.

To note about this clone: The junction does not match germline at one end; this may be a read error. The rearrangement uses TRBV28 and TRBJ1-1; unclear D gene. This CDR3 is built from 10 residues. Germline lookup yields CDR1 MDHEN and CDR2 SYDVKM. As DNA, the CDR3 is TGTGCCAGCAGCACGACGGTTGAGGTCTTT. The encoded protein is CASSTTVEVF. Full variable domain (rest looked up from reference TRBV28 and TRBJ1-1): DVKVTQSSRYLVKRTGEKVFLECVQDMDHENMFWYRQDPGLGLRLIYFSYDVKMKEKGDIPEGYSVSREKKERFSLILESASTNQTSMYLCASSTTVEVFGQGTRLTVV.

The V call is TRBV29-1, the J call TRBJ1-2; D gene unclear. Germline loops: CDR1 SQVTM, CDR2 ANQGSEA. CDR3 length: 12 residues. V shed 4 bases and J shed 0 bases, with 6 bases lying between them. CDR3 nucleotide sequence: TGCAGCGTTGCCCTAGCTAACTATGGCTACACCTTC. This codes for CSVALANYGYTF.

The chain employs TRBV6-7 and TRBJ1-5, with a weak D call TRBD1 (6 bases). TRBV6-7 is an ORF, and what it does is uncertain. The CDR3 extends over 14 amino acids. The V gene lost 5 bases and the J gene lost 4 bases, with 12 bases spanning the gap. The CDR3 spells CASSRTGLNQPQHF. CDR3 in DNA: TGTGCCAGCAGTCGAACAGGGTTGAATCAGCCCCAGCATTTT.

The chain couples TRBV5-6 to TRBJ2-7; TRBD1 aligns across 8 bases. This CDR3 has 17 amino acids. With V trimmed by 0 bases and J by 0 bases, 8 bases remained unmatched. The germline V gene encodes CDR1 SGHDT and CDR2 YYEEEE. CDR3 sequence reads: CASSLVIGTGVSYEQYF. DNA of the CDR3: TGTGCCAGCAGCTTGGTAATCGGGACAGGTGTCTCCTACGAGCAGTACTTC.

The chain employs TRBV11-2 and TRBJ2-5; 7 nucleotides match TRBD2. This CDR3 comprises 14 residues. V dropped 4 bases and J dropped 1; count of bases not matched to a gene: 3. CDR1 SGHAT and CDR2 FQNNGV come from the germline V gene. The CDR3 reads CASSSTGGQETQYF. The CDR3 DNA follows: TGTGCCAGCAGCTCCACGGGGGGCCAAGAGACCCAGTACTTC.

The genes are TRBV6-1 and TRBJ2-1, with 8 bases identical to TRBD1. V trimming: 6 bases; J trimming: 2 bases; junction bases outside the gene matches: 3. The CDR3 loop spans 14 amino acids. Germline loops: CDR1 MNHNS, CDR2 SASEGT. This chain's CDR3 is CASRNRGTYNEQFF. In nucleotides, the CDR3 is TGTGCCAGCAGAAACAGGGGGACCTACAATGAGCAGTTCTTC.

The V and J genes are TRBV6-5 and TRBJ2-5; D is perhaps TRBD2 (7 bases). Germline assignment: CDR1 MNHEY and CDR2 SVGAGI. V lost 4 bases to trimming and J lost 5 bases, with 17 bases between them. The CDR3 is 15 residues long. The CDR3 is CASSSWGGAAETQYF. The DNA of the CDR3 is TGTGCCAGCAGTTCTTGGGGGGGCGCAGCGGAGACCCAGTACTTC.

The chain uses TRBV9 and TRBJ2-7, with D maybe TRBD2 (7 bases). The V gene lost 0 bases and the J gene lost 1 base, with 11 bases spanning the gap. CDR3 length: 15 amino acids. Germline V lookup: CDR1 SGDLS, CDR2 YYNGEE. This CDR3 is CASSVEGGGSYEQYF. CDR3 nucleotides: TGTGCCAGCAGCGTAGAGGGGGGGGGTTCCTACGAGCAGTACTTC.

The CDR3 region has the DNA TGTGCCAGTAGTATTGTGGGGGCCTACACTGAAGCTTTCTTT. Protein sequence: CASSIVGAYTEAFF. V gene TRBV19 combines with J gene TRBJ1-1, with TRBD1 as a possible D gene (6 bases). V gave up 3 bases and J gave up 3 bases, with 11 bases separating them. CDR1 and CDR2 from the germline V gene are LNHDA and SQIVND (reference sequence). The CDR3 has 14 residues. Full variable domain (rest looked up from reference TRBV19 and TRBJ1-1): DGGITQSPKYLFRKEGQNVTLSCEQNLNHDAMYWYRQDPGQGLRLIYYSQIVNDFQKGDIAEGYSVSREKKESFPLTVTSAQKNPTAFYLCASSIVGAYTEAFFGQGTRLTVV.

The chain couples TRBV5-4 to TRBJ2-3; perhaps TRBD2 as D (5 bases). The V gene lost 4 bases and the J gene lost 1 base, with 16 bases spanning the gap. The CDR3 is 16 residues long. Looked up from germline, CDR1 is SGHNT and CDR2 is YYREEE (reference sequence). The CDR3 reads CASSPPMGSGTDTQYF. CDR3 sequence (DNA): TGTGCCAGCAGCCCACCCATGGGTAGCGGCACAGATACGCAGTATTTT.

CDR3 sequence (DNA): TGCGCCAGCAGCCAAGATCTACGGGCGGGGGGAAAGTACTTC. As protein: CASSQDLRAGGKYF. The J gene is TRBJ2-5, the V gene TRBV4-3; TRBD2 matches 8 bases. CDR1 is LGHNA and CDR2 is YSLEER in the germline V gene. The CDR3 loop spans 14 amino acids. V shed 0 bases, J shed 12 bases, and the junction held 9 bases outside the gene matches.

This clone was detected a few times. CDR3 residues: CASSVDSFGSPLHF. The CDR3 DNA reads TGTGCCAGCAGCGTCGACAGCTTCGGGTCACCCCTCCACTTT. V gene TRBV11-3 combines with J gene TRBJ1-6; TRBD1 might be the D (5 bases). The CDR3 length is 14 residues. Germline V CDR1 and CDR2: SGHNT, YENEEA. V lost 5 bases to trimming and J lost 10 bases, with 15 bases between them.

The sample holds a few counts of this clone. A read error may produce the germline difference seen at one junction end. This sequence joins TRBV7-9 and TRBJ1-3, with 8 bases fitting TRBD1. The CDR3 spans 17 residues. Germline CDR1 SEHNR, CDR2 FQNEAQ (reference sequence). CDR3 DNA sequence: TGTTCCAGCAGCTTAGGCCTACAGGGGGTATCAGGAAACACCATATATTTT. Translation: CSSSLGLQGVSGNTIYF.

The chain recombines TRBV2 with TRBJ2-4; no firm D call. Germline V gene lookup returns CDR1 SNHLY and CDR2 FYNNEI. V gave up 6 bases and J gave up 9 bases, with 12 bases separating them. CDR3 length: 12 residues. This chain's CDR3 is CASRVPERIQYF. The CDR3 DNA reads TGTGCCAGCAGGGTACCCGAGCGCATTCAGTACTTC.

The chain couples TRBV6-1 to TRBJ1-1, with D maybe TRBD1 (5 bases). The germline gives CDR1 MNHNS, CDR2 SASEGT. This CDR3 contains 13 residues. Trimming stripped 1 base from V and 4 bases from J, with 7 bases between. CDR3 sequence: CASSEDRRTEAFF. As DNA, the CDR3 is TGTGCCAGCAGTGAAGACAGGCGCACTGAAGCTTTCTTT.

CDR3 in DNA: TGTGCCAGCAGCTTAGGGGCTGCCGCCTCTGGAAACACCATATATTTT. Translating it yields CASSLGAAASGNTIYF. The genes are TRBV7-6 and TRBJ1-3, with D uncertain. V lost 1 base, J lost 0 bases, and 10 bases lay in between. The CDR3 has 16 amino acids. Germline V CDR1 and CDR2: SGHVS, FNYEAQ. The entire variable domain, with the rest obtained from reference TRBV7-6 and TRBJ1-3, is as follows: GAGVSQSPRYKVTKRGQDVALRCDPISGHVSLYWYRQALGQGPEFLTYFNYEAQQDKSGLPNDRFSAERPEGSISTLTIQRTEQRDSAMYRCASSLGAAASGNTIYFGEGSWLTVV.

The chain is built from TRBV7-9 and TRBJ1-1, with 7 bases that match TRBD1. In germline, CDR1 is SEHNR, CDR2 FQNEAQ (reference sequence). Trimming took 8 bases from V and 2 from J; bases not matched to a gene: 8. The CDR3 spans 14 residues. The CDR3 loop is CASAPGQINTEAFF. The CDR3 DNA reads TGTGCCAGCGCTCCGGGACAGATAAACACTGAAGCTTTCTTT.

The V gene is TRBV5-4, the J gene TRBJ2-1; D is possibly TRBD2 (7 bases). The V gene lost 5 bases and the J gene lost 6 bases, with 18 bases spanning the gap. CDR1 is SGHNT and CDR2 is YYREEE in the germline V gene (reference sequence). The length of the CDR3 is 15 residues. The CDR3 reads CASRLRGAGFNEQFF. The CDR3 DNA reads TGTGCCAGCAGACTCCGGGGGGCCGGGTTCAATGAGCAGTTCTTC.

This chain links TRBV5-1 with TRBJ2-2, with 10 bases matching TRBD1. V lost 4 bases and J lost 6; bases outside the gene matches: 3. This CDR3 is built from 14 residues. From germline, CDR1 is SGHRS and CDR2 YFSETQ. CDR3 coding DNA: TGCGCCAGCAGCCCTGGGACAGGGGCCGGGGAGCTGTTTTTT. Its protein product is CASSPGTGAGELFF.

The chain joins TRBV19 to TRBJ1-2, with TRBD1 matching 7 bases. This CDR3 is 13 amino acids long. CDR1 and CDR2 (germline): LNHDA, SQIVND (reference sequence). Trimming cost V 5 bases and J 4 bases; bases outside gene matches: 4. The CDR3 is CASSHRDSYGYTF. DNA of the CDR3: TGTGCCAGTAGTCACCGGGACAGCTATGGCTACACCTTC. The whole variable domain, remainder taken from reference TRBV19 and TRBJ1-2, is DGGITQSPKYLFRKEGQNVTLSCEQNLNHDAMYWYRQDPGQGLRLIYYSQIVNDFQKGDIAEGYSVSREKKESFPLTVTSAQKNPTAFYLCASSHRDSYGYTFGSGTRLTVV.

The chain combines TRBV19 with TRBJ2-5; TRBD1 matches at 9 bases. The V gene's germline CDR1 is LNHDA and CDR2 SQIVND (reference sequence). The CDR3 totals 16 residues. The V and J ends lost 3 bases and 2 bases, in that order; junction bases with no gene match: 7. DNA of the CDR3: TGTGCCAGTAGTATGATAGGGGGACAGGGACAAGAGACCCAGTACTTC. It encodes CASSMIGGQGQETQYF.

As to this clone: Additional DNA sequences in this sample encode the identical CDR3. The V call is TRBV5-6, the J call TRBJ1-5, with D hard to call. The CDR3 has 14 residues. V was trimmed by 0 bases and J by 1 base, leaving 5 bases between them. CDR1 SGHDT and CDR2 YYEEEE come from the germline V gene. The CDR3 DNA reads TGTGCCAGCAGCTTGGGGCCGAGCAATCAGCCCCAGCATTTT. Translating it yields CASSLGPSNQPQHF. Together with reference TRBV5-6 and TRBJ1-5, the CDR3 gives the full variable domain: DAGVTQSPTHLIKTRGQQVTLRCSPKSGHDTVSWYQQALGQGPQFIFQYYEEEERQRGNFPDRFSGHQFPNYSSELNVNALLLGDSALYLCASSLGPSNQPQHFGDGTRLSIL.

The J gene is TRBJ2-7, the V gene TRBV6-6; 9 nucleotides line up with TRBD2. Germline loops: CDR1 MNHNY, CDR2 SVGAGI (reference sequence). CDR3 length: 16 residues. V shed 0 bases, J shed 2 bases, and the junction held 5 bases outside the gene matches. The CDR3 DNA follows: TGTGCCAGCAGTTACTCAGGGCGGGGGGGCGCCTACGAGCAGTACTTC. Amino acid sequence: CASSYSGRGGAYEQYF.

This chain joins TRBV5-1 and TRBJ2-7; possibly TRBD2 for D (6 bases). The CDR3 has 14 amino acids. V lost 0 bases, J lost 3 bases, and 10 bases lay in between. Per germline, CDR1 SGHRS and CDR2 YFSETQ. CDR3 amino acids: CASSLVAGGYEQYF. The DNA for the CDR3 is TGCGCCAGCAGCTTGGTGGCCGGGGGCTACGAGCAGTACTTC.

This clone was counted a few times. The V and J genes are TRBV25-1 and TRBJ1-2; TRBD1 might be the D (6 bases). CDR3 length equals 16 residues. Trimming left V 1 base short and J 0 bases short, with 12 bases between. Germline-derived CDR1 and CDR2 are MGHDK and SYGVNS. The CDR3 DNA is TGTGCCAGCAGTGAATCTGGGACATCCCCTAACTATGGCTACACCTTC. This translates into CASSESGTSPNYGYTF.

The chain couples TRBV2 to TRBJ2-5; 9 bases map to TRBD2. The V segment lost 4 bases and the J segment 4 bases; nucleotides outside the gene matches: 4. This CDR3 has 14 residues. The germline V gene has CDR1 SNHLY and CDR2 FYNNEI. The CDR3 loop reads CASSGLRGGETQYF. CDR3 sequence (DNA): TGTGCCAGCAGTGGGTTGCGGGGGGGAGAGACCCAGTACTTC.